One sample yielded the 24 T cell receptor beta chains listed below, sequenced in a study of cytomegalovirus exposure and HLA in healthy donors. The PCR had 60 Vbeta and 13 Jbeta primers. The protocol was immunoSEQ multiplex PCR, while the TCRdb copy is restricted to in-frame clones and leaves out a portion. The table lists about 200,000 clones, roughly 80% of them singletons. The source material was PBMCs. These receptors were obtained from a man between 50 and 59 years old in good health and CMV-seronegative.

CDR3 nucleotides: TGTGCCAGCAGCTTAGACTCTCCATGGGCCAACGTCCTGACTTTC. Encoded protein: CASSLDSPWANVLTF. The chain carries TRBV9 and TRBJ2-6; D is unclear. This CDR3 is 15 amino acids long. V was shortened by 4 bases and J by 5 bases, with 13 bases between the two germline ends. Per the germline V gene, CDR1 is SGDLS and CDR2 is YYNGEE. The variable domain in full, with the rest retrieved from reference TRBV9 and TRBJ2-6, is DSGVTQTPKHLITATGQRVTLRCSPRSGDLSVYWYQQSLDQGLQFLIQYYNGEERAKGNILERFSAQQFPDLHSELNLSSLELGDSALYFCASSLDSPWANVLTFGAGSRLTVL.

V is TRBV28 and J is TRBJ2-1; TRBD1 is a possible D gene (6 bases). This CDR3 comprises 14 residues. Germline V gives CDR1 MDHEN, CDR2 SYDVKM. Trimming shortened V by 5 bases and J by 5 bases, and 13 bases separated the two germline ends. The CDR3 nucleotides read TGTGCCAGCAGTCTCCTGACAGGTAACAATGAGCAGTTCTTC. Its protein is CASSLLTGNNEQFF.

The gene calls are TRBV6-1 and TRBJ2-3; maybe TRBD1 (5 bases). There are 13 residues in the CDR3. The germline CDR1 and CDR2 sequences are MNHNS and SASEGT. V was trimmed by 8 bases and J by 4 bases, leaving 13 bases between them. CDR3 sequence reads: CASGLAGPDTQYF. The CDR3 nucleotides are TGTGCCAGCGGTTTGGCAGGGCCAGATACGCAGTATTTT.

This chain connects TRBV11-3 to TRBJ2-7; 8 bases are shared with TRBD1. The J segment lost 4 bases and the V segment lost 6 bases, leaving 5 bases of the junction unmatched. The germline CDR1 and CDR2 sequences are SGHNT and YENEEA. There are 13 residues in the CDR3. CDR3 residues: CASSTTGGYEQYF. Here the CDR3 DNA reads TGTGCCAGCAGTACTACAGGGGGTTACGAGCAGTACTTC.

The chain joins TRBV5-4 to TRBJ2-1; TRBD2 agrees at 9 bases. Germline CDR1 is SGHNT and CDR2 is YYREEE (reference sequence). The CDR3 is 15 residues long. V shed 5 bases, J shed 7 bases, and the junction held 10 bases outside the gene matches. This chain's CDR3 is CASSLWVAGVNEQFF. In DNA, the CDR3 is TGTGCCAGCAGTTTGTGGGTAGCGGGAGTGAATGAGCAGTTCTTC.

The J gene is TRBJ1-1, the V gene TRBV6-5; D perhaps matches TRBD1 (5 bases). The CDR3 runs 13 residues. The V gene's germline CDR1 is MNHEY and CDR2 SVGAGI. With 5 bases removed from V and 6 bases from J, the gap between germline ends came to 13 bases. The CDR3 coding sequence is TGTGCCAGCAGTCCTCAGGGCGGTTCTGAAGCTTTCTTT. This translates into CASSPQGGSEAFF.

The DNA of the CDR3 is TGTGCCAGCAGTCTCCCCCTCACTAGCGGGAACACCGGGGAGCTGTTTTTT. This sequence encodes CASSLPLTSGNTGELFF. The V gene is TRBV27, the J gene TRBJ2-2; 8 nucleotides match TRBD2. The length of the CDR3 is 17 residues. With 5 bases clipped from V and 1 base from J, the junction kept 9 bases outside the gene matches. CDR1 MNHEY and CDR2 SMNVEV come from the germline V gene (reference sequence).

This chain uses TRBV7-3 with TRBJ2-2; a possible D gene is TRBD2 (5 bases). The CDR3 has 15 residues. In germline, CDR1 is SGHTA, CDR2 FQGTGA. Trimming took 7 bases from V and 4 from J, leaving 16 bases between them. CDR3 nucleotide sequence: TGTGCCAGCATGATAGGGAGTGCGGGCACCGGGGAGCTGTTTTTT. This codes for CASMIGSAGTGELFF.

This chain links TRBV11-2 with TRBJ2-5; 12 bases line up with TRBD1. The J call could be wrong; TRBJ2-7 is a better fit for the DNA end. This CDR3 contains 15 residues. Per the germline V gene, CDR1 is SGHAT and CDR2 is FQNNGV. CDR3 sequence: CASSPNRDRGLEQYF. The CDR3 DNA reads TGTGCCAGCAGCCCGAACCGGGACAGGGGGCTCGAGCAGTACTTC.

The rearrangement joins TRBV29-1 to TRBJ1-5; 9 bases match TRBD1. V was pared by 5 bases and J by 8 bases, with 10 bases of the junction left unmatched. The CDR3 has 14 residues. Per the germline V gene, CDR1 is SQVTM and CDR2 is ANQGSEA. CDR3 DNA sequence: TGCAGCGTTTCACCGGGACAGGGTTTGAAGCCCCAGCATTTT. Translating gives CSVSPGQGLKPQHF. Variable domain in full (rest from reference TRBV29-1 and TRBJ1-5): SAVISQKPSRDICQRGTSLTIQCQVDSQVTMMFWYRQQPGQSLTLIATANQGSEATYESGFVIDKFPISRPNLTFSTLTVSNMSPEDSSIYLCSVSPGQGLKPQHFGDGTRLSIL.

The genes are TRBV11-2 and TRBJ2-2; 7 nucleotides line up with TRBD1. Germline V gene lookup returns CDR1 SGHAT and CDR2 FQNNGV. The V gene end was trimmed by 5 bases and the J gene end by 4 bases; junction bases not matched to a gene: 7. The CDR3 has 15 amino acids. The CDR3 bases are TGTGCCAGCAGCCCCAGACAGGGTCTCACCGGGGAGCTGTTTTTT. It yields the protein CASSPRQGLTGELFF.

Only one count was recorded for this clone. The chain carries TRBV30 and TRBJ2-7, with 9 bases aligning to TRBD2. V lost 1 base, J lost 2 bases, and 12 bases stayed unmatched. Germline CDR1 reads GTSNPN; CDR2 reads SVGIG (reference sequence). This CDR3 region has 17 residues. As DNA, the CDR3 is TGTGCCTGGAGTGAGTCTAGCGGGACTGGGCCCACCTACGAGCAGTACTTC. Protein product: CAWSESSGTGPTYEQYF.

The rearrangement links TRBV2 to TRBJ2-7; TRBD1 aligns across 7 bases. CDR1 and CDR2 (germline): SNHLY, FYNNEI. The CDR3 totals 14 residues. The V and J ends lost 5 bases and 6 bases, in that order; junction bases with no gene match: 10. As DNA, the CDR3 is TGTGCCAGCAGTTTACAGACAGGGAACGGCGAGCAGTACTTC. It is translated as CASSLQTGNGEQYF.

As DNA, the CDR3 is TGTGCCAGCAGCACCTTAAGGGACAGGGTATACAATGAGCAGTTCTTC. As protein: CASSTLRDRVYNEQFF. This chain joins TRBV28 and TRBJ2-1, with TRBD1 matching 9 bases. V lost 6 bases, J lost 4 bases, and 10 bases stayed unmatched. The V gene's germline CDR1 is MDHEN and CDR2 SYDVKM. The CDR3 is made up of 16 amino acids.

The chain links TRBV28 to TRBJ2-5, with 8 bases identical to TRBD2. CDR1 and CDR2 from the germline V gene are MDHEN and SYDVKM. V dropped 5 bases and J dropped 5; count of bases not matched to a gene: 10. CDR3 length: 15 residues. CDR3 nucleotide sequence: TGTGCCAGCAGTCCCGGGGGACTAGGGGAGGAGACCCAGTACTTC. Its translation: CASSPGGLGEETQYF. Supplemented by reference TRBV28 and TRBJ2-5, the full variable domain reads DVKVTQSSRYLVKRTGEKVFLECVQDMDHENMFWYRQDPGLGLRLIYFSYDVKMKEKGDIPEGYSVSREKKERFSLILESASTNQTSMYLCASSPGGLGEETQYFGPGTRLLVL.

Points on this clone: One end of the junction fails to match germline, which may point to a read error. This same CDR3 is encoded by further DNA sequences in the sample. Here the CDR3 reads CASSPGRGESEQFF. DNA for the CDR3: TGTGCCAGCAGCCCCGGGAGGGGGGAGAGTGAGCAATTCTTC. The V call is TRBV7-6, the J call TRBJ2-1, with TRBD2 matching 8 bases. Looked up from germline, CDR1 is SGHVS and CDR2 is FNYEAQ. This CDR3 has 14 residues.

The chain is built from TRBV2 and TRBJ2-3; D is perhaps TRBD1 (6 bases). The CDR3 spans 14 residues. Trimming shortened V by 7 bases and J by 5 bases, and 16 bases separated the two germline ends. Germline V gene lookup returns CDR1 SNHLY and CDR2 FYNNEI. The CDR3 nucleotides read TGTGCCAGCAAATCGACAGGTCGCGGAGATACGCAGTATTTT. It codes for CASKSTGRGDTQYF. The full variable domain, its missing parts supplied by reference TRBV2 and TRBJ2-3, is EPEVTQTPSHQVTQMGQEVILRCVPISNHLYFYWYRQILGQKVEFLVSFYNNEISEKSEIFDDQFSVERPDGSNFTLKIRSTKLEDSAMYFCASKSTGRGDTQYFGPGTRLTVL.

The rearrangement links TRBV11-3 to TRBJ2-7, with 9 bases matching TRBD2. The V gene's germline CDR1 is SGHNT and CDR2 YENEEA. The CDR3 runs 15 residues. V was pared by 5 bases and J by 3 bases, with 8 bases of the junction left unmatched. CDR3 sequence reads: CASSPGLAVIYEQYF. For the CDR3, the DNA is TGTGCCAGCAGCCCGGGACTAGCAGTAATCTACGAGCAGTACTTC.

This clone is a singleton in its sample. V is TRBV4-2 and J is TRBJ2-5; D gene unclear. TRBJ2-7 explains the end of the DNA better; the J call may be wrong. The length of the CDR3 is 12 residues. The V gene's germline CDR1 is LGHNA and CDR2 YNFKEQ. The DNA of the CDR3 is TGTGCCAGCAGCCCTAATACCTACGAGCAGTACTTC. This codes for CASSPNTYEQYF.

V gene TRBV7-9 combines with J gene TRBJ2-6; 7 bases are a match to TRBD1. The CDR3 is 17 residues long. Germline-derived CDR1 and CDR2 are SEHNR and FQNEAQ (reference sequence). Trimming took 5 bases from V and 0 from J; bases not matched to a gene: 7. CDR3 DNA sequence: TGTGCCAGCAGCAGGACAGGACCCCTCTCTGGGGCCAACGTCCTGACTTTC. Amino acid sequence: CASSRTGPLSGANVLTF.

This chain uses TRBV5-4 with TRBJ1-1; 7 bases agree with TRBD1. Germline V gene data show CDR1 as SGHNT and CDR2 as YYREEE (reference sequence). The CDR3 sequence is 14 residues long. J was trimmed by 7 bases and V by 3 bases; bases with no gene match: 9. The DNA of the CDR3 is TGTGCCAGCAGCTCCGGGACAGCTTACATTGAAGCTTTCTTT. The encoded protein is CASSSGTAYIEAFF. The complete variable domain, with remaining parts taken from reference TRBV5-4 and TRBJ1-1, reads ETGVTQSPTHLIKTRGQQVTLRCSSQSGHNTVSWYQQALGQGPQFIFQYYREEENGRGNFPPRFSGLQFPNYSSELNVNALELDDSALYLCASSSGTAYIEAFFGQGTRLTVV.

The rearrangement joins TRBV27 to TRBJ2-3, with D unresolved. V lost 3 bases and J 1 base, leaving 17 bases between the germline ends. Germline V gene data show CDR1 as MNHEY and CDR2 as SMNVEV (reference sequence). CDR3 size: 17 residues. This CDR3 reads CASSFQSSETRTDTQYF. The CDR3 nucleotides read TGTGCCAGCAGTTTTCAGTCTTCGGAGACTCGCACAGATACGCAGTATTTT.

The rearrangement joins TRBV6-6 to TRBJ2-7; D is possibly TRBD2 (5 bases). V was clipped by 6 bases and J by 2 bases, with 14 bases between them. The CDR3 loop spans 14 amino acids. The germline CDR1 and CDR2 sequences are MNHNY and SVGAGI (reference sequence). CDR3 coding DNA: TGTGCCAGCAGCTCATCCGGGAAGCCCTACGAGCAGTACTTC. This gives the protein CASSSSGKPYEQYF.

The CDR3 spells CASSFGSGDYEQYF. In DNA form, the CDR3 reads TGTGCCAGCAGCTTCGGGTCGGGTGACTACGAGCAGTACTTC. The chain carries TRBV11-3 and TRBJ2-7; the D is unclear. The CDR3 totals 14 residues. V was shortened by 3 bases and J by 3 bases, with 12 bases between the two germline ends. Germline V gene sequence: CDR1 SGHNT, CDR2 YENEEA.